Listed here are 21 T cell receptor beta chains from one sample, sequenced in a study of blood T cell repertoires in COVID-19 (dated by TCRdb to between 2020 and 2021). The library was generated by the immunoSEQ multiplex PCR assay. TCRdb retrieved this table from immuneACCESS and kept in-frame rearrangements only. Not all clones are present; in checked studies, unresolved V genes account for under half, and no reason is known for the remainder. The sample table contains about 150,000 clones; only one count was recorded for 65% to 90% of them. The ten largest clones capture around 3.5% of the sample. Sequencing used peripheral blood. The receptor source for this set is a man aged 65 to 85 with acute or convalescent COVID-19.

The sample holds a few counts of this clone. The chain joins TRBV19 to TRBJ2-2; 9 nucleotides match TRBD2. Germline CDR1 reads LNHDA; CDR2 reads SQIVND (reference sequence). This CDR3 comprises 16 residues. Unmatched junction bases numbered 5, after V lost 3 bases and J lost 3 bases. The CDR3 DNA reads TGTGCCAGTAGTATGGCTAGCGGGATACACACCGGGGAGCTGTTTTTT. Protein: CASSMASGIHTGELFF.

The V and J genes are TRBV7-9 and TRBJ2-2; 14 nucleotides agree with TRBD2. Looked up from germline, CDR1 is SEHNR and CDR2 is FQNEAQ (reference sequence). The CDR3 is 16 amino acids. The junction had 7 bases not matched to a gene; V was cut back by 5 bases and J by 8 bases. CDR3 residues: CASSPGTSGSHGELFF. The CDR3, as DNA: TGTGCCAGCAGCCCCGGGACTAGCGGGAGTCATGGGGAGCTGTTTTTT.

This clone came up once. The V call is TRBV3-1 (or the pseudogene TRBV3-2), the J call TRBJ2-3; D is possibly TRBD2 (5 bases). The CDR3 is 15 residues long. Trimming removed 4 bases from V and 7 bases from J, with 18 bases in between. Looked up from germline, CDR1 is LGHDT and CDR2 is YNNKEL (reference sequence). CDR3 amino acids: CASSPRRENWNTQYF. The DNA for the CDR3 is TGTGCCAGCAGCCCCCGAAGGGAGAATTGGAATACGCAGTATTTT.

The V and J genes are TRBV11-3 and TRBJ2-3; perhaps TRBD2 as D (5 bases). V was trimmed by 2 bases and J by 1 base, leaving 10 bases between them. The germline V gene has CDR1 SGHNT and CDR2 YENEEA. The CDR3 is 15 amino acids. CDR3 DNA: TGTGCCAGCAGCTTACGGAGGTCCGGCACAGATACGCAGTATTTT. Its protein is CASSLRRSGTDTQYF.

The J gene is TRBJ2-3, the V gene TRBV14; no definite D call. V was clipped by 1 base and J by 8 bases, with 7 bases between them. This CDR3 contains 12 residues. Germline-derived CDR1 and CDR2 are SGHDN and FVKESK. CDR3 sequence (DNA): TGTGCCAGCAGCCAAGTGTCATTTACGCAGTATTTT. Encoded protein: CASSQVSFTQYF.

The chain carries TRBV29-1 and TRBJ2-7; 15 bases are shared with TRBD2. The germline gives CDR1 SQVTM, CDR2 ANQGSEA. The J segment lost 4 bases and the V segment lost 2 bases, leaving 6 bases of the junction unmatched. The CDR3 covers 16 residues. The CDR3 spells CSVERWGLAGGYEQYF. The CDR3 DNA follows: TGCAGCGTTGAAAGATGGGGACTAGCGGGAGGATACGAGCAGTACTTC.

This clone occurred many times. The chain recombines TRBV3-1 (or the pseudogene TRBV3-2) with TRBJ1-4, with D hard to call. V lost 2 bases to trimming and J lost 1 base, with 8 bases between them. Germline CDR1 and CDR2: LGHDT and YNNKEL (reference sequence). The CDR3 loop spans 15 amino acids. For the CDR3, the DNA is TGTGCCAGCAGCCAATCGCCGGGAACTAATGAAAAACTGTTTTTT. This sequence encodes CASSQSPGTNEKLFF.

With regard to this clone: The sample has other DNA sequences that encode this CDR3 too. CDR3 nucleotide sequence: TGTGCCAGTAGTATCCTAGCGGGGGCCACAGATACGCAGTATTTT. Its translation is CASSILAGATDTQYF. V usage is TRBV19 and J usage is TRBJ2-3; 10 bases agree with TRBD2. Per germline, CDR1 LNHDA and CDR2 SQIVND (reference sequence). The CDR3 runs 15 residues. With 3 bases clipped from V and 2 bases from J, the junction kept 2 bases outside the gene matches.

The chain employs TRBV6-6 and TRBJ2-7; maybe TRBD2 (5 bases). This CDR3 has 14 amino acids. The V end was cut by 2 bases, the J end by 3 bases, with 11 bases between. Per the germline V gene, CDR1 is MNHNY and CDR2 is SVGAGI (reference sequence). CDR3 protein: CASSYDGNYYEQYF. The DNA of the CDR3 is TGTGCCAGCAGTTACGACGGGAATTACTACGAGCAGTACTTC.

The CDR3 region is CASILAGGGATDTQYF. The CDR3 nucleotides read TGCGCCAGCATTTTAGCGGGAGGAGGGGCCACAGATACGCAGTATTTT. The V gene is TRBV10-2, the J gene TRBJ2-3; the match to TRBD2 covers 10 bases. The V gene end was trimmed by 7 bases and the J gene end by 2 bases; junction bases not matched to a gene: 9. Per the germline V gene, CDR1 is WSHSY and CDR2 is SAAADI. CDR3 length equals 16 residues.

The chain recombines TRBV9 with TRBJ2-1; D may be TRBD1 (6 bases). Deletions cut 0 bases from V and 3 bases from J, with 13 bases between. The CDR3 runs 16 residues. Per the germline V gene, CDR1 is SGDLS and CDR2 is YYNGEE. In DNA, the CDR3 is TGTGCCAGCAGCGTAGGGGGGCGGACCGACTACAATGAGCAGTTCTTC. This sequence encodes CASSVGGRTDYNEQFF.

The chain joins TRBV5-1 to TRBJ2-2; TRBD1 matches at 11 bases. This CDR3 region has 16 residues. Germline trimming cut 0 bases from V and 4 bases from J; bases unmatched to any gene: 2. Per germline, CDR1 SGHRS and CDR2 YFSETQ. This CDR3 reads CASSLEGQGGTGELFF. For the CDR3, the DNA is TGCGCCAGCAGCTTGGAGGGACAGGGGGGCACCGGGGAGCTGTTTTTT.

On this clone itself: At one boundary the junction diverges from the germline segment, which might be a read error. The rearrangement joins TRBV24-1 to TRBJ1-5; D call uncertain. The CDR3 length is 13 residues. Germline V gene lookup returns CDR1 KGHDR and CDR2 SFDVKD. The CDR3 nucleotides are TGTGCCACGAGTGACCGCTACTCGAGAGCCCAGCATTTT. It is translated as CATSDRYSRAQHF.

The chain recombines TRBV25-1 with TRBJ2-7; 9 positions agree with TRBD1. Germline V gene lookup returns CDR1 MGHDK and CDR2 SYGVNS. The J segment lost 6 bases and the V segment lost 4 bases, leaving 10 bases of the junction unmatched. The CDR3 loop spans 15 amino acids. CDR3 in DNA: TGTGCCAGCAGTGGTTGGGGGACAGGGAGTCCCGAGCAGTACTTC. Translated: CASSGWGTGSPEQYF.

The J gene is TRBJ1-1, the V gene TRBV18, with D hard to call. The CDR3 has 13 residues. V lost 2 bases to trimming and J lost 0 bases, with 4 bases between them. In germline, CDR1 is KGHSH, CDR2 LQKENI. The DNA of the CDR3 is TGTGCCAGCTCACCATCTATGAACACTGAAGCTTTCTTT. This gives the protein CASSPSMNTEAFF. The whole variable domain, filled in from reference TRBV18 and TRBJ1-1, reads NAGVMQNPRHLVRRRGQEARLRCSPMKGHSHVYWYRQLPEEGLKFMVYLQKENIIDESGMPKERFSAEFPKEGPSILRIQQVVRGDSAAYFCASSPSMNTEAFFGQGTRLTVV.

This rearrangement joins TRBV5-6 to TRBJ1-2, with TRBD1 identical over 9 bases. This CDR3 region has 15 residues. Trimming removed 4 bases from V and 6 bases from J; junction bases left unmatched: 10. The V gene's germline CDR1 is SGHDT and CDR2 YYEEEE. CDR3 protein: CASSIRDRVANGYTF. In nucleotides, the CDR3 is TGTGCCAGCAGCATCCGGGACAGGGTCGCAAATGGCTACACCTTC.

This clone was recorded a few times. The rearrangement joins TRBV2 to TRBJ1-3; unclear D gene. Deletions cut 4 bases from V and 1 base from J, with 8 bases between. The CDR3 is 14 residues long. Germline CDR1 is SNHLY and CDR2 is FYNNEI. The CDR3 sequence is CASSVGDSGNTIYF. The CDR3, as DNA: TGTGCCAGCAGTGTCGGGGATTCTGGAAACACCATATATTTT.

V and J are TRBV27 and TRBJ1-2; TRBD1 agrees at 8 bases. The germline gives CDR1 MNHEY, CDR2 SMNVEV (reference sequence). CDR3 length equals 16 residues. After removal of 4 bases from V and 4 bases from J, the junction contained 11 bases not matched to a gene. This CDR3 reads CASSSFYRGGLYGYTF. The CDR3 region has the DNA TGTGCCAGCAGTTCGTTCTACAGGGGGGGACTCTATGGCTACACCTTC.

The V call is TRBV27, the J call TRBJ2-7; D possibly corresponds to TRBD1 (6 bases). This CDR3 has 15 residues. The V end was cut by 5 bases, the J end by 3 bases, with 17 bases between. Germline V gives CDR1 MNHEY, CDR2 SMNVEV (reference sequence). CDR3 sequence: CASSPPPIQGYEQYF. The CDR3 coding sequence is TGTGCCAGCAGTCCCCCACCAATACAGGGCTACGAGCAGTACTTC.

This sequence joins TRBV28 and TRBJ2-2; no clear D. The length of the CDR3 is 16 residues. The ends were cut back, 6 bases at V and 2 bases at J, with 16 bases in the middle. Germline V gene lookup returns CDR1 MDHEN and CDR2 SYDVKM. CDR3: CASSPPAEANTGELFF. In nucleotides, the CDR3 is TGTGCCAGCAGCCCTCCGGCAGAGGCAAACACCGGGGAGCTGTTTTTT.

The chain employs TRBV11-3 and TRBJ2-1, with D possibly being TRBD2 (6 bases). Germline CDR1 and CDR2: SGHNT and YENEEA. Trimming pared 3 bases from V and 7 bases from J, leaving 10 bases between. The CDR3 sequence is 13 residues long. The CDR3 region has the DNA TGTGCCAGCAGCTTGGGGGAGGCAAATGAGCAGTTCTTC. Protein: CASSLGEANEQFF.